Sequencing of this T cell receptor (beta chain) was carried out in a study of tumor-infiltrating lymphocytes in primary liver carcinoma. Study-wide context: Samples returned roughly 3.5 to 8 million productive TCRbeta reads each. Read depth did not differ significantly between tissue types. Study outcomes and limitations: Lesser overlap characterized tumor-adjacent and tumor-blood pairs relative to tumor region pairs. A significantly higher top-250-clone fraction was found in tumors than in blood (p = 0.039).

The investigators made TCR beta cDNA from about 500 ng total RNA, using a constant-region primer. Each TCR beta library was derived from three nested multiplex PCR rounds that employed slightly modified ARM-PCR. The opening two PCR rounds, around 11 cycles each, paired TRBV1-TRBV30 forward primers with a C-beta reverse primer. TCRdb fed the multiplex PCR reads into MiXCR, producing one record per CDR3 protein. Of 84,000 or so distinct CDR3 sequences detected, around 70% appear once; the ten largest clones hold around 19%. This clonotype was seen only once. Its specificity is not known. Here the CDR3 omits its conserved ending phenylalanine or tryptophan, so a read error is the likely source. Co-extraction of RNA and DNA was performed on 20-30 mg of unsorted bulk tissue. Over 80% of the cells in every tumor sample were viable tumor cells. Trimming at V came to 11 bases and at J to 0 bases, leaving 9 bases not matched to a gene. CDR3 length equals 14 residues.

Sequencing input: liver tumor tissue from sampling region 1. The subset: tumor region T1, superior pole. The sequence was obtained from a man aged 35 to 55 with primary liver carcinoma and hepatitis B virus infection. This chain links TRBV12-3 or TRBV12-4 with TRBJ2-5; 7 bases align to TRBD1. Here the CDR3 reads CACKAGTDQETQYY. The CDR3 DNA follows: TGTGCCTGCAAGGCCGGGACAGACCAAGAGACCCAGTACTAC.